This T cell receptor beta chain was profiled in a study of T cells after yellow fever vaccination. Looking at the study overall: It was SMART-Seq v4 Ultra Low Input that prepared the fractions with low cell numbers. Study-wide results and caveats: A small share of clonotypes appeared in both CD4 and CD8 compartments. It was the secondary response that reached its peak faster, day 5 versus 15, but it was weaker.

For TCR, cDNA came from 5'RACE template switching, which added a universal primer site and UMIs. TCRdb reprocessed the 5' RACE reads with MiXCR, giving one entry per CDR3 protein. The profile shows 150,000 to 200,000 distinct CDR3 sequences, approximately 10% of them singletons. Looked up from germline, CDR1 is SGDLS and CDR2 is YYNGEE. The CDR3 has 13 residues. With 4 bases removed from V and 10 bases from J, the gap between germline ends came to 14 bases. With respect to this clonotype: Its antigen is as yet unknown.

This specimen consisted of CD8+ T cells sorted from PBMCs, obtained 15 days after the yellow fever booster vaccination. The genes are TRBV9 and TRBJ2-2; D gene unclear. This receptor was identified in a young man who received the YFV17D yellow fever vaccine. CDR3 amino acids: CASSPNWGMELFF. DNA of the CDR3: TGTGCCAGCAGCCCGAATTGGGGTATGGAGCTGTTTTTT.